This T cell receptor beta chain was obtained from a study of blood T cell repertoires in COVID-19. Study-wide context: The United States, Italy and Spain were the sources of the acute and convalescent COVID-19 samples. PBMCs, B-cell-depleted T cells, or T cells provided the cDNA or gDNA that made up the material.

Original processing methods: The assay estimated nucleated cells by amplifying reference gene primers. Method: immunoSEQ multiplex PCR; TCRdb's copy keeps in-frame clones and lacks some. Clone size and the V and J calls come from that table; the DNA yielded D and trimming. Of 200,000 to 300,000 clones listed, 88% are singletons. Sequenced: peripheral blood. This sequence was found in an elderly man with acute or convalescent COVID-19.

This CDR3 is CASSRQGPIADTQYF. In DNA form, the CDR3 reads TGTGCCAGCAGCCGACAGGGCCCGATTGCAGATACGCAGTATTTT. The chain uses TRBV14 and TRBJ2-3; TRBD1 aligns across 7 bases. The CDR3 is 15 residues long. The germline CDR1 and CDR2 sequences are SGHDN and FVKESK. J lost 4 bases, V lost 4 bases, and 8 bases had no gene match. The entire variable domain, with the rest obtained from reference TRBV14 and TRBJ2-3, is as follows: EAGVTQFPSHSVIEKGQTVTLRCDPISGHDNLYWYRRVMGKEIKFLLHFVKESKQDESGMPNNRFLAERTGGTYSTLKVQPAELEDSGVYFCASSRQGPIADTQYFGPGTRLTVL.